This T cell receptor beta chain stems from a study of blood T cell repertoires in COVID-19. Turning to the study itself: Acute and convalescent COVID-19 samples came from the United States, Italy and Spain. T cells, B-cell-depleted T cells, or PBMCs supplied cDNA or gDNA.

In the authors' workflow: Estimates of nucleated cell counts were drawn from the amplification of reference gene primers. Clones were read by immunoSEQ multiplex PCR, and TCRdb kept only the in-frame ones, dropping some. V, J and clone size reflect that table, while D and trimming were determined from the DNA. Among about half a million clones listed, approximately 85% were seen once. The table lists this clone with a few counts. The receptor's source is a human donor in a cohort sampled during active COVID-19. Specimen: peripheral blood.

CDR3 in amino acids: CASSFRDIRTDTQYF. The CDR3 DNA reads TGCGCCAGCAGCTTTAGGGACATACGCACAGATACGCAGTATTTT. The chain has TRBV5-1 and TRBJ2-3; a possible D gene is TRBD1 (6 bases). V gave up 2 bases and J gave up 1 base, with 11 bases separating them. The germline V gene encodes CDR1 SGHRS and CDR2 YFSETQ. The CDR3 is 15 amino acids.